A single TCR beta chain is shown here with its context. No antigen is known for it. This record belongs to a study of cytomegalovirus exposure and HLA in healthy donors. Trimming took 0 bases from V and 9 from J; bases not matched to a gene: 10. Looked up from germline, CDR1 is SGHKS and CDR2 is YYEKEE (reference sequence). This CDR3 is built from 16 residues. General study findings and limits: A missense variant in DCLRE1C was later tied to TCR beta V- and J-gene trimming.

The PCR contained 60 Vbeta and 13 Jbeta primers. In the authors' workflow: In a later analysis, of approximately 81 million unique beta chains, roughly 10 million appeared in at least two donors. Measured with immunoSEQ multiplex PCR; TCRdb has only the in-frame clones, and not every one. V and J calls and clone size follow that table, whereas D and trimming were derived from the DNA. The table has about 140,000 clones, approximately 78% seen once. These donors, healthy bone marrow donors, were studied. The clonotype comes from a middle-aged woman in good health and CMV-seropositive. Sample: PBMCs. The J gene is TRBJ2-1, the V gene TRBV5-5; TRBD1 agrees at 9 bases. CDR3 coding DNA: TGTGCCAGCAGCTTGGCCCCACAGGGGGCGTGGGGTGAGCAGTTCTTC. Encoded protein: CASSLAPQGAWGEQFF.